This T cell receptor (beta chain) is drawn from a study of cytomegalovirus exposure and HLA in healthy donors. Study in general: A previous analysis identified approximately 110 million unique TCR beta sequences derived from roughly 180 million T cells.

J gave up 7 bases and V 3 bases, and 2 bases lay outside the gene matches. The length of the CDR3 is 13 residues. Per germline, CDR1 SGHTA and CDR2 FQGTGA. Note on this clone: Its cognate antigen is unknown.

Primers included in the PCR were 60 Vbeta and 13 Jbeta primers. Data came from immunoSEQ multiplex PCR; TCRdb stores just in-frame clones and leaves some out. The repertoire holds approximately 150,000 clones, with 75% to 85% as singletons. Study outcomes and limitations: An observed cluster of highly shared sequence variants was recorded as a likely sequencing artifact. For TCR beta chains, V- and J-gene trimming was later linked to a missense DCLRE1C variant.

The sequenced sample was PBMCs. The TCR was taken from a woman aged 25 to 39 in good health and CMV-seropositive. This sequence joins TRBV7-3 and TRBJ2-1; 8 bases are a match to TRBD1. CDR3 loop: CASSFRQGNEQFF. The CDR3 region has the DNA TGTGCCAGCAGCTTTAGACAGGGGAATGAGCAGTTCTTC.